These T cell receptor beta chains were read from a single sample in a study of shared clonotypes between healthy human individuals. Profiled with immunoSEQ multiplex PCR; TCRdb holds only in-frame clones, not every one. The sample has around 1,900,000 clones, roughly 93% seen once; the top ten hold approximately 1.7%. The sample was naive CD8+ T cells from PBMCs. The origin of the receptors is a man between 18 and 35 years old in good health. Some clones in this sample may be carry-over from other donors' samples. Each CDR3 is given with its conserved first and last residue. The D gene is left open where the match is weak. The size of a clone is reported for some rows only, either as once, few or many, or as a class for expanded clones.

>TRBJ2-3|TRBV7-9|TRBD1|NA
CASSWGQGASDTQYF
TGTGCCAGCAGCTGGGGACAGGGGGCGTCCGATACGCAGTATTTT
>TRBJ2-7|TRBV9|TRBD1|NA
CASSVGTAYEQYF
TGTGCCAGCAGCGTTGGGACAGCCTACGAGCAGTACTTC
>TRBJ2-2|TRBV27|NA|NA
CASSLEGGITGELFF
TGTGCCAGCAGTTTGGAGGGAGGTATCACCGGGGAGCTGTTTTTT
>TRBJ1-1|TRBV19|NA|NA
CASSILGPNTEAFF
TGTGCCAGTAGTATCCTTGGACCGAACACTGAAGCTTTCTTT
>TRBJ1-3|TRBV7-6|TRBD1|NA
CASSLADRAPGYTIYF
TGTGCCAGCAGCCTAGCCGACAGGGCCCCAGGGTACACCATATATTTT
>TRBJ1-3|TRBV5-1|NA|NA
CASSLSGAGNTIYF
TGCGCCAGCAGCTTGTCCGGGGCTGGAAACACCATATATTTT
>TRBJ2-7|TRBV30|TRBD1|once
CAWSVLGQGAYEQYF
TGTGCCTGGAGTGTATTGGGACAGGGGGCCTACGAGCAGTACTTC
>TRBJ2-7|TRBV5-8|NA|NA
CASNFGGDRYEQYF
TGTGCCAGCAATTTCGGTGGGGACCGCTACGAGCAGTACTTC
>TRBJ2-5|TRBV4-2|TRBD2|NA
CASSPHRGTGLGGQETQYF
TGTGCCAGCAGCCCGCACCGAGGCACCGGGCTGGGGGGGCAAGAGACCCAGTACTTC
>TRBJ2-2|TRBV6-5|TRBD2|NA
CASSYLGEGTGELFF
TGTGCCAGCAGTTACCTTGGGGAGGGCACCGGGGAGCTGTTTTTT
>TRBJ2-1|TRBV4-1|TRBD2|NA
CASSQKERDSPGEQFF
TGCGCCAGCAGCCAAAAGGAGCGGGACTCCCCTGGTGAGCAGTTCTTC
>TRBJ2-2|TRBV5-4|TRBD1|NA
CASSLRQGYTGELFF
TGTGCCAGCAGCTTGAGACAGGGATACACCGGGGAGCTGTTTTTT
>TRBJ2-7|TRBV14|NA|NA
CASSQDEGQRREQYF
TGTGCCAGCAGCCAAGATGAAGGTCAGCGACGCGAGCAGTACTTC
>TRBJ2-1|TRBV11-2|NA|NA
CASSLSRQGGYNEQFF
TGTGCCAGCAGCTTGAGTCGGCAGGGGGGCTACAATGAGCAGTTCTTC
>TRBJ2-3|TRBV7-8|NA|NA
CASSLLGGEEDTQYF
TGTGCCAGCAGCTTATTGGGGGGAGAGGAAGATACGCAGTATTTT
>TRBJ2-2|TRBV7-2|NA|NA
CASSLRGVYTGELFF
TGTGCCAGCAGCTTAAGAGGGGTTTACACCGGGGAGCTGTTTTTT
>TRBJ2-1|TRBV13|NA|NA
CASSLESNGGTYNEQFF
TGTGCCAGCAGCTTAGAAAGTAACGGAGGGACCTACAATGAGCAGTTCTTC
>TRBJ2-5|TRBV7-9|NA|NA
CASSSSYTGETQYF
TGTGCCAGCAGCTCCTCCTACACGGGGGAGACCCAGTACTTC
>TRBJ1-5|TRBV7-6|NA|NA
CASSLAGFGQPQHF
TGTGCCAGCAGCTTAGCGGGTTTCGGTCAGCCCCAGCATTTT
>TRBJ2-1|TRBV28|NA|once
CASSQDSLPSYNEQFF
TGTGCCAGCAGCCAAGACTCGTTACCTTCCTACAATGAGCAGTTCTTC
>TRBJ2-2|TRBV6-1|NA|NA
CGTAGAGELFF
TGTGGGACAGCTGGGGCCGGGGAGCTGTTTTTT
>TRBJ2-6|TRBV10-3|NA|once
CAISESQGANVLTF
TGTGCCATCAGTGAGTCGCAAGGGGCCAACGTCCTGACTTTC
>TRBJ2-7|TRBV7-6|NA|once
CASSLSGRVHEQYF
TGTGCCAGCAGCTTAAGCGGCAGGGTCCACGAGCAGTACTTC
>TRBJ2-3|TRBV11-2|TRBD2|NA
CASSLDMTSGEVGDTQYF
TGTGCCAGCAGCTTAGATATGACTAGCGGTGAGGTGGGGGATACGCAGTATTTT
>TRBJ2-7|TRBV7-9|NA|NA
CASSLQNSYEQYF
TGTGCCAGCAGCTTACAGAACTCCTACGAGCAGTACTTC
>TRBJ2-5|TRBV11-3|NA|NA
CASSLDGKETQYF
TGTGCCAGCAGCTTAGACGGAAAAGAGACCCAGTACTTC
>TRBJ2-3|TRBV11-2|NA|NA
CASSRILAIPPTDTQYF
TGTGCCAGCAGCCGTATTCTAGCGATCCCCCCCACAGATACGCAGTATTTT
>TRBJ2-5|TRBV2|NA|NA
CATSRSYQETQYF
TGTGCCACCTCCCGGTCCTACCAAGAGACCCAGTACTTC
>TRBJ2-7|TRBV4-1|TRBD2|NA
CASSHPSGTSYEQYF
TGCGCCAGCAGCCACCCGAGCGGGACCTCCTACGAGCAGTACTTC
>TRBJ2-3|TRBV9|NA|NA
CASSVAGTRGPDTQYF
TGTGCCAGCAGCGTAGCCGGGACCAGAGGGCCAGATACGCAGTATTTT
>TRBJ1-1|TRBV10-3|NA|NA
CAISDRERTEAFF
TGTGCCATCAGTGACAGGGAACGCACTGAAGCTTTCTTT
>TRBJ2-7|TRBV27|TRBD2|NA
CASSRPLGGRAREQYF
TGTGCCAGCAGCCGCCCTTTGGGCGGGAGGGCGAGGGAGCAGTACTTC
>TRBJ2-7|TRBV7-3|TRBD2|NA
CASSISGSSYEQYF
TGTGCCAGCAGCATTAGCGGGAGCTCCTACGAGCAGTACTTC